These 9 T cell receptor beta chains were all obtained from the same sample, sequenced in a study of blood T cell repertoires in COVID-19. Data came from immunoSEQ multiplex PCR; TCRdb stores just in-frame clones and leaves some out. This sample has roughly 330,000 clones, with 86% found just once. The sequencing input was peripheral blood. These receptors were collected from a woman between 45 and 65 years old with acute or convalescent COVID-19.

The V call is TRBV13, the J call TRBJ2-7; the match to TRBD2 covers 13 bases. CDR3 length: 16 amino acids. The V gene's germline CDR1 is PRHDT and CDR2 FYEKMQ (reference sequence). J was trimmed by 5 bases and V by 4 bases; bases with no gene match: 8. CDR3 region: CASSSWTSGRVNEQYF. The CDR3 nucleotides are TGTGCCAGCAGCTCCTGGACTAGCGGGAGAGTGAACGAGCAGTACTTC.

The J gene is TRBJ2-1, the V gene TRBV6-6; 7 bases align to TRBD2. This CDR3 comprises 16 residues. Per the germline V gene, CDR1 is MNHNY and CDR2 is SVGAGI (reference sequence). V trimming: 5 bases; J trimming: 2 bases; junction bases outside the gene matches: 9. The CDR3 is CASSNLPGGTYNEQFF. Here the CDR3 DNA reads TGTGCCAGCAGTAACCTTCCGGGAGGAACCTACAATGAGCAGTTCTTC.

The chain couples TRBV9 to TRBJ2-1, with 7 bases identical to TRBD1. The CDR3 totals 15 residues. In germline, CDR1 is SGDLS, CDR2 YYNGEE. Trimming took 3 bases from V and 0 from J; bases not matched to a gene: 3. CDR3 coding DNA: TGTGCCAGCAGCGAGACAGGGAGCTCCTACAATGAGCAGTTCTTC. It encodes CASSETGSSYNEQFF. Looking up the rest from reference TRBV9 and TRBJ2-1 gives the full variable domain: DSGVTQTPKHLITATGQRVTLRCSPRSGDLSVYWYQQSLDQGLQFLIQYYNGEERAKGNILERFSAQQFPDLHSELNLSSLELGDSALYFCASSETGSSYNEQFFGPGTRLTVL.

The chain combines TRBV10-3 with TRBJ2-3; TRBD2 aligns across 14 bases. The CDR3 consists of 18 residues. Germline V CDR1 and CDR2: ENHRY, SYGVKD. The V gene end was trimmed by 11 bases and the J gene end by 8 bases; junction bases not matched to a gene: 21. The CDR3 coding sequence is TGTGCCGCCGGTACGACTAGCGGGAGGGCTCTTGGCCGGGGTACGCAGTATTTT. This encodes CAAGTTSGRALGRGTQYF.

The chain combines TRBV4-1 with TRBJ1-1, with no clear D. Germline loops: CDR1 MGHRA, CDR2 YSYEKL. V was clipped by 0 bases and J by 1 base, with 9 bases between them. The CDR3 runs 15 residues. The CDR3 spells CASSQDPGWNTEAFF. CDR3 in DNA: TGCGCCAGCAGCCAAGATCCAGGTTGGAACACTGAAGCTTTCTTT.

V gene TRBV6-5 combines with J gene TRBJ1-2, with a tentative D call TRBD1 (5 bases). The V end lost 11 bases, the J end lost 6 bases, and 25 bases lay between the germline ends. Germline values: CDR1 MNHEY, CDR2 SVGAGI. There are 15 residues in the CDR3. Here the CDR3 reads CASGGPGGPSNGYTF. CDR3 in DNA: TGTGCCTCTGGGGGTCCGGGAGGCCCCTCTAATGGCTACACCTTC.

The J gene is TRBJ2-1, the V gene TRBV7-9; TRBD1 agrees at 7 bases. Germline-derived CDR1 and CDR2 are SEHNR and FQNEAQ (reference sequence). Germline trimming cut 8 bases from V and 6 bases from J; bases unmatched to any gene: 10. The CDR3 has 14 residues. CDR3 amino acids: CASQQGSSINEQFF. The CDR3 DNA follows: TGTGCCAGCCAACAGGGGAGTTCGATCAATGAGCAGTTCTTC.

The chain uses TRBV27 and TRBJ2-1; 11 positions match TRBD2. This CDR3 is built from 13 residues. J was trimmed by 6 bases and V by 10 bases; bases with no gene match: 5. Germline V lookup: CDR1 MNHEY, CDR2 SMNVEV (reference sequence). The CDR3 loop reads CATTSGISNEQFF. The CDR3 DNA reads TGTGCCACGACTAGCGGGATTTCCAATGAGCAGTTCTTC.

V usage is TRBV28 and J usage is TRBJ1-2; 8 positions match TRBD1. After removal of 8 bases from V and 5 bases from J, the junction contained 13 bases not matched to a gene. Germline values: CDR1 MDHEN, CDR2 SYDVKM. The CDR3 loop spans 15 amino acids. CDR3 protein: CASHPIGQGGYGYTF. CDR3 nucleotide sequence: TGTGCCAGCCATCCCATTGGACAGGGTGGATATGGCTACACCTTC.